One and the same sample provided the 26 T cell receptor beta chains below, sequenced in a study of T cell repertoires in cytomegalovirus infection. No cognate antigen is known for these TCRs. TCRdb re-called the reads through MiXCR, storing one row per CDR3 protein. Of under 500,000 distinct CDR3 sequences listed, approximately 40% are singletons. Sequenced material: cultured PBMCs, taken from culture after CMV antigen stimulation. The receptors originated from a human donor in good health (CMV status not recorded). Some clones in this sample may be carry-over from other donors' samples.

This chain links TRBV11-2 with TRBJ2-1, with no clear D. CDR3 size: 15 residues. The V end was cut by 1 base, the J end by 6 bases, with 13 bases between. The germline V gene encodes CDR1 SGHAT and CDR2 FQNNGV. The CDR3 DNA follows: TGTGCCAGCAGCTTAGGGCTGGTCCTTTTCAATGAGCAGTTCTTC. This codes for CASSLGLVLFNEQFF.

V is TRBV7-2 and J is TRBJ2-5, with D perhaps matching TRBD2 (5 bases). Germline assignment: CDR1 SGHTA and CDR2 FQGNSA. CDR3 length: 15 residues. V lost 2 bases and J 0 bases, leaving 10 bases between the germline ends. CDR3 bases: TGTGCCAGCAGCTTATTGCCGGGGAACCAAGAGACCCAGTACTTC. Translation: CASSLLPGNQETQYF. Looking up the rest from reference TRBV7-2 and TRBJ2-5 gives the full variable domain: GAGVSQSPSNKVTEKGKDVELRCDPISGHTALYWYRQSLGQGLEFLIYFQGNSAPDKSGLPSDRFSAERTGGSVSTLTIQRTQQEDSAVYLCASSLLPGNQETQYFGPGTRLLVL.

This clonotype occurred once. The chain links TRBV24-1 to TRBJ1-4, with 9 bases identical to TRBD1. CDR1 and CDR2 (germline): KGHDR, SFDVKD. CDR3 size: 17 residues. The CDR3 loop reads CVALLWDRAIPYEKLFF. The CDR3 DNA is TGTGTCGCTCTTCTTTGGGACAGGGCTATACCGTATGAAAAACTGTTTTTT.

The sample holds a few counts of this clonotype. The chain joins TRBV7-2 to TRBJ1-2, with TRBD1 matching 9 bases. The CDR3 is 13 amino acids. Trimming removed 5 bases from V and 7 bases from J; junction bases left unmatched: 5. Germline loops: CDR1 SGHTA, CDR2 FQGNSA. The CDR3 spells CASSPQGAGGYTF. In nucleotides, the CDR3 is TGTGCCAGCAGCCCACAGGGGGCTGGTGGCTACACCTTC.

The chain's CDR3 is CASSLGLANEKLFF. The CDR3 DNA is TGTGCCAGCAGCTTGGGGCTGGCTAATGAAAAACTGTTTTTT. The rearrangement uses TRBV7-9 and TRBJ1-4, with D possibly matching TRBD1 (5 bases). The CDR3 totals 14 residues. Germline V gene sequence: CDR1 SEHNR, CDR2 FQNEAQ (reference sequence). Trimming removed 3 bases from V and 3 bases from J, with 8 bases in between.

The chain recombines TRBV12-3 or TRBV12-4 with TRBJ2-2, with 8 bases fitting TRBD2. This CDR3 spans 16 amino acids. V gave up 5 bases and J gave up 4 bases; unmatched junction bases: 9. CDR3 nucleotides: TGTGCCAGCAGTCCCCCGGGGGGGCCGGGCACCGGGGAGCTGTTTTTT. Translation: CASSPPGGPGTGELFF.

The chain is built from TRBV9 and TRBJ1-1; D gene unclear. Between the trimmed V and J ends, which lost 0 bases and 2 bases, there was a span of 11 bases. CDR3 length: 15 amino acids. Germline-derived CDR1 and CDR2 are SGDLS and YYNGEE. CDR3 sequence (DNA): TGTGCCAGCAGCGTAGCTGGAGTTATTAACACTGAAGCTTTCTTT. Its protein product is CASSVAGVINTEAFF.

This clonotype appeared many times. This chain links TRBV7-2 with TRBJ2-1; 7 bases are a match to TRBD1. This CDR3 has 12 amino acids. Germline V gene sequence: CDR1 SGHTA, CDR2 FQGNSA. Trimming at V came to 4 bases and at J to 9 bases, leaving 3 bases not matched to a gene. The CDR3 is CASSSQGFEQFF. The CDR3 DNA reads TGTGCCAGCAGCTCACAGGGGTTTGAGCAGTTCTTC.

CDR3: CASTDATGGYGYTF. The CDR3 nucleotides read TGTGCCAGCACTGACGCGACCGGGGGGTATGGCTACACCTTC. This chain uses TRBV12-3 or TRBV12-4 with TRBJ1-2, with a weak D call TRBD1 (5 bases). The CDR3 extends over 14 amino acids. V was trimmed by 7 bases and J by 5 bases, leaving 17 bases between them.

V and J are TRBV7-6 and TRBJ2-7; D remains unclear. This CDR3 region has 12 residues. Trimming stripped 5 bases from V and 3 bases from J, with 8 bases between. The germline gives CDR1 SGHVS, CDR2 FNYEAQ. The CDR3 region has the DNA TGTGCCAGCAGCCCGACTCACTACGAGCAGTACTTC. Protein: CASSPTHYEQYF. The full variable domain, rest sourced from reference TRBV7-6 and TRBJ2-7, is GAGVSQSPRYKVTKRGQDVALRCDPISGHVSLYWYRQALGQGPEFLTYFNYEAQQDKSGLPNDRFSAERPEGSISTLTIQRTEQRDSAMYRCASSPTHYEQYFGPGTRLTVT.

CDR3 region: CASSEEIRKQHTNYGYTF. CDR3 in DNA: TGTGCCAGCAGTGAAGAAATCAGGAAACAGCACACTAACTATGGCTACACCTTC. The V call is TRBV6-1, the J call TRBJ1-2, with D unresolved. The CDR3 consists of 18 residues. The V and J ends lost 1 base and 0 bases respectively, with 18 bases between them. Looked up from germline, CDR1 is MNHNS and CDR2 is SASEGT.

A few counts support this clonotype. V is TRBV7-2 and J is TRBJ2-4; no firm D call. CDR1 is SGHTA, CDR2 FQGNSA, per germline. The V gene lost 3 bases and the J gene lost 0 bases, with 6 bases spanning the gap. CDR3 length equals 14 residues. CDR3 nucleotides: TGTGCCAGCAGCTTGGTGCAAGCCAAAAACATTCAGTACTTC. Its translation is CASSLVQAKNIQYF.

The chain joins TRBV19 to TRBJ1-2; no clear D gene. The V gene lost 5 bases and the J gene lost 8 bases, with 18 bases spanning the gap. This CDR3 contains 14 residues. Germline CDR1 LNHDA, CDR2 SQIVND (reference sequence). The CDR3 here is CASSVGGLFQGYTF. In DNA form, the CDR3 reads TGTGCCAGTAGTGTAGGTGGACTCTTCCAAGGCTACACCTTC.

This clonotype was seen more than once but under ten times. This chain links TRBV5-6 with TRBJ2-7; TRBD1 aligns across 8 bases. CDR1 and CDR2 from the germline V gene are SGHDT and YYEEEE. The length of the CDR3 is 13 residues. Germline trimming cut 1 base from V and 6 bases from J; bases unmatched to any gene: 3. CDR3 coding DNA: TGTGCCAGCAGCTTGATAACAGGGGGCGAGCAGTACTTC. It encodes CASSLITGGEQYF.

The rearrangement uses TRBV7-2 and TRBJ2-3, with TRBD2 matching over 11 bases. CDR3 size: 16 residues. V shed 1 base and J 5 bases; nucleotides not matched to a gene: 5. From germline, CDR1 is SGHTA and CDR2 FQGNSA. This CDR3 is CASSLDGTSGGDTQYF. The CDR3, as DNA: TGTGCCAGCAGCTTAGACGGGACTAGCGGAGGAGATACGCAGTATTTT.

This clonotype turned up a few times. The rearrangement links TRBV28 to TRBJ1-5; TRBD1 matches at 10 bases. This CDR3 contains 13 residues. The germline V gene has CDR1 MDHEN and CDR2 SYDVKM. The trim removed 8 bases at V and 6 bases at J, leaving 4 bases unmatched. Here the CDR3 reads CASSGTGVQPQHF. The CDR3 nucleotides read TGTGCCAGCTCCGGGACAGGGGTTCAGCCCCAGCATTTT.

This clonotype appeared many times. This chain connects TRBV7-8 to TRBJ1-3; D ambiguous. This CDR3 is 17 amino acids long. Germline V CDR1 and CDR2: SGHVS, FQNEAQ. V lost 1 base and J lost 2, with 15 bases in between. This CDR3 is CASSLEPGRAAGNTIYF. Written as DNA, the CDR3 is TGTGCCAGCAGCTTAGAGCCGGGGAGGGCTGCTGGAAACACCATATATTTT.

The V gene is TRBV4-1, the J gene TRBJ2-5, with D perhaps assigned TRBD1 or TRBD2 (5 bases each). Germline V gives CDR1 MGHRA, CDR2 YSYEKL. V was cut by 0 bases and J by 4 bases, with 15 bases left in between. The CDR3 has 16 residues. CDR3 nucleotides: TGCGCCAGCAGCCAAGACAGAGACCAGAGGGGAGAGACCCAGTACTTC. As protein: CASSQDRDQRGETQYF.

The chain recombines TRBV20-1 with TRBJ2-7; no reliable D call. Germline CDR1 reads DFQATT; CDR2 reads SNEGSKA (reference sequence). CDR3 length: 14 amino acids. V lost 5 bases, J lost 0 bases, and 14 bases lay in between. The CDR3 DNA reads TGCAGTGCTCCAGATCACCGGGCCTCCTACGAGCAGTACTTC. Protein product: CSAPDHRASYEQYF.

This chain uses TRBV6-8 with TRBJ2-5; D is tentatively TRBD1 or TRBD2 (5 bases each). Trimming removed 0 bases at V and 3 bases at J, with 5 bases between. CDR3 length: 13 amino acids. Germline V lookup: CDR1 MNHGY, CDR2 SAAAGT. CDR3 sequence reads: CASSYSGEETQYF. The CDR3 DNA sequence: TGTGCCAGCAGTTACTCGGGGGAAGAGACCCAGTACTTC.

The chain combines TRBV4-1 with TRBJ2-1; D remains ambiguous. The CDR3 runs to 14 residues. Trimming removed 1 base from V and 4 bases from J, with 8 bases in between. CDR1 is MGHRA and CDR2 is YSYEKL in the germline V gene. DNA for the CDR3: TGCGCCAGCAGCCAAGTGGACGGATACAATGAGCAGTTCTTC. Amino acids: CASSQVDGYNEQFF.

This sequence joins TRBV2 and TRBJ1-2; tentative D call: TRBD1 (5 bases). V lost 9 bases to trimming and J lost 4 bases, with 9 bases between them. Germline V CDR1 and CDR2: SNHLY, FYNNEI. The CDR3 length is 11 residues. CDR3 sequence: CASRGSYGYTF. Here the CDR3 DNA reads TGTGCCAGTCGGGGGAGCTATGGCTACACCTTC.

CDR3 in DNA: TGTGCCTGGAGTACCCCCGGGACAATCTATGGCTACACCTTC. This translates into CAWSTPGTIYGYTF. The chain has TRBV30 and TRBJ1-2; tentatively, D is TRBD1 (6 bases). Germline CDR1 GTSNPN, CDR2 SVGIG (reference sequence). V lost 2 bases and J 4 bases, leaving 14 bases between the germline ends. CDR3 length equals 14 residues.

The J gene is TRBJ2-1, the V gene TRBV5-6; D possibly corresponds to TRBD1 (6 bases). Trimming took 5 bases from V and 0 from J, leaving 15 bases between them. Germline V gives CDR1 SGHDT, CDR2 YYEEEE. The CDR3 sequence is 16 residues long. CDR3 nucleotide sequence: TGTGCCAGCAGGCAAAACCCCAGGGGCTCCTACAATGAGCAGTTCTTC. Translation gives CASRQNPRGSYNEQFF. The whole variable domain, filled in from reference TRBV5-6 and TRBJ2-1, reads DAGVTQSPTHLIKTRGQQVTLRCSPKSGHDTVSWYQQALGQGPQFIFQYYEEEERQRGNFPDRFSGHQFPNYSSELNVNALLLGDSALYLCASRQNPRGSYNEQFFGPGTRLTVL.

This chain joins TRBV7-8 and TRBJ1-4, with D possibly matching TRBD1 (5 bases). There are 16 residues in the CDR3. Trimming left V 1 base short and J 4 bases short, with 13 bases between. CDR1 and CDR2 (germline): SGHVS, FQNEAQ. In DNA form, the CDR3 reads TGTGCCAGCAGCTTAGTGGTGGCAGGGAGTAATGAAAAACTGTTTTTT. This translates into CASSLVVAGSNEKLFF.

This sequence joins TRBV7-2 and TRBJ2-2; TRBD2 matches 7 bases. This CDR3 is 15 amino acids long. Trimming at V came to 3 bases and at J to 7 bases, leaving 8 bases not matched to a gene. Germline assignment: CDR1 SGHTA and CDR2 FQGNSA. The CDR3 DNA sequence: TGTGCCAGCAGCTTCCTTGGCGGGAGTGGCGGGGAGCTGTTTTTT. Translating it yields CASSFLGGSGGELFF.